This section outlines one T cell receptor beta chain sequence together with its context. Its specificity is unknown. The data originate from a study of identifying expanded T cells in peripheral blood. Findings and caveats of the study: Variance in clone template counts between approximately two-week samples significantly increased with total template count across all healthy donors.

Germline V lookup: CDR1 SGHAT, CDR2 FQNNGV. This CDR3 has 14 amino acids. The ends lost 4 bases at V and 8 bases at J; junction bases unmatched: 9. No infections or other immune events were documented during collection. Clones were sequenced by immunoSEQ multiplex PCR, and TCRdb holds only the in-frame ones, with some missing. The sample carries 100,000 to 150,000 clones, around 84% recorded once. The sequence derives from a person between 18 and 75 years old in good health. The chain employs TRBV11-2 and TRBJ1-1; TRBD1 aligns across 8 bases. The material sequenced was blood. In DNA form, the CDR3 reads TGTGCCAGCAGCTCCCAGGGGGCGCAACTGGAAGCTTTCTTT. It yields the protein CASSSQGAQLEAFF.